What follows are 32 T cell receptor beta chains derived from one specimen sequenced in a study of a mutant IDH1 vaccine in newly diagnosed glioma. Antigens for these TCRs are unknown. Documented time point: week 35, safety follow-up. Every vaccination contained 300 ug of the mutant IDH1 20-mer peptide and was paired with topical imiquimod. Only in-frame clones appear in the TCRdb table, and some are missing; sequencing was by immunoSEQ multiplex PCR. The sample shows roughly 32,000 clones, roughly 79% of them seen only once. The sample was PBMCs, taken from a glioma patient whose treatment included an IDH1 peptide vaccine. Receptors were obtained from a woman in her 30s with glioma. Some clones in this sample may be carry-over from other donors' samples.

This clone was recorded once. V usage is TRBV4-2 and J usage is TRBJ1-3; D gene unclear. The CDR3 loop spans 14 amino acids. V was shortened by 4 bases and J by 0 bases, with 7 bases between the two germline ends. Germline values: CDR1 LGHNA, CDR2 YNFKEQ. CDR3 bases: TGTGCCAGCAGCCGCGATATCTCTGGAAACACCATATATTTT. Protein: CASSRDISGNTIYF.

The chain recombines TRBV14 with TRBJ2-3; D is tentatively TRBD1 or TRBD2 (5 bases each). Germline V gene data show CDR1 as SGHDN and CDR2 as FVKESK. V gave up 4 bases and J gave up 2 bases, with 13 bases separating them. The length of the CDR3 is 15 residues. This CDR3 reads CASSLERTSTDTQYF. DNA for the CDR3: TGTGCCAGCAGCCTTGAGCGGACATCCACAGATACGCAGTATTTT.

This clone was counted between two and nine times. In nucleotides, the CDR3 is TGTGCCAGCAGTGAAGAAAGGGGCGGGAGGGCCAGGAATGAGCAGTTCTTC. This translates into CASSEERGGRARNEQFF. V and J are TRBV2 and TRBJ2-1; 9 positions match TRBD2. The CDR3 sequence is 17 residues long. Looked up from germline, CDR1 is SNHLY and CDR2 is FYNNEI. The ends lost 1 base at V and 7 bases at J; junction bases unmatched: 11.

This rearrangement joins TRBV5-1 to TRBJ2-7; 7 nucleotides line up with TRBD1. With 5 bases clipped from V and 5 bases from J, the junction kept 13 bases outside the gene matches. Per germline, CDR1 SGHRS and CDR2 YFSETQ. The CDR3 length is 15 residues. This CDR3 is CASRTGDRDLHEQYF. Here the CDR3 DNA reads TGCGCCAGCAGAACCGGCGACAGGGATCTACACGAGCAGTACTTC.

The chain uses TRBV19 and TRBJ1-1, with D tentatively TRBD1 (6 bases). Germline CDR1 and CDR2: LNHDA and SQIVND (reference sequence). Trimming left V 3 bases short and J 5 bases short, with 16 bases between. The CDR3 is 15 residues long. The CDR3 region has the DNA TGTGCCAGTAGTATTACAGGGCGAGCGGGAACTGAAGCTTTCTTT. It translates to CASSITGRAGTEAFF.

This clone was counted once. This rearrangement joins TRBV6-1 to TRBJ1-5; D is uncertain. Germline CDR1 is MNHNS and CDR2 is SASEGT. V shed 5 bases and J shed 4 bases, with 9 bases lying between them. The CDR3 is 13 residues long. The CDR3 DNA reads as TGTGCCAGCAGTTCTCTGGTAAATCAGCCCCAGCATTTT. Its translation is CASSSLVNQPQHF.

The CDR3 bases are TGTGCCAGCAGGGGGAACACTGAAGCTTTCTTT. As protein: CASRGNTEAFF. J is TRBJ1-1 and V is TRBV2, with no clear D. Trimming left V 6 bases short and J 1 base short, with 3 bases between. Germline CDR1 and CDR2: SNHLY and FYNNEI. The CDR3 contains 11 residues.

This sequence joins TRBV5-1 and TRBJ2-7; D remains ambiguous. The CDR3 is 13 amino acids. The germline V gene encodes CDR1 SGHRS and CDR2 YFSETQ. Trimming removed 3 bases at V and 5 bases at J, with 12 bases between. CDR3 sequence: CASSSRIDNEQYF. For the CDR3, the DNA is TGCGCCAGCAGCTCGAGAATAGACAACGAGCAGTACTTC.

V is TRBV27 and J is TRBJ2-3; 10 bases are a match to TRBD2. Germline CDR1 reads MNHEY; CDR2 reads SMNVEV (reference sequence). CDR3 length: 16 residues. V was pared by 4 bases and J by 0 bases, with 4 bases of the junction left unmatched. This chain's CDR3 is CASSSSTSGSTDTQYF. The CDR3 nucleotides are TGTGCCAGCAGTTCCTCGACTAGCGGGAGCACAGATACGCAGTATTTT.

J is TRBJ1-3 and V is TRBV30; D is unresolved. V was clipped by 2 bases and J by 0 bases, with 8 bases between them. Germline-derived CDR1 and CDR2 are GTSNPN and SVGIG (reference sequence). This CDR3 is 14 amino acids long. The CDR3: CAWSPTDSGNTIYF. The CDR3 nucleotides are TGTGCCTGGAGTCCCACGGACTCTGGAAACACCATATATTTT.

The DNA of the CDR3 is TGTGCCAGCAGCGTAGTTCGGGCGGGAGGGGAGCTGTTTTTT. Translated: CASSVVRAGGELFF. V gene TRBV9 combines with J gene TRBJ2-2; tentative D call: TRBD2 (6 bases). Germline V gene sequence: CDR1 SGDLS, CDR2 YYNGEE. V dropped 0 bases and J dropped 8 bases, with 11 bases sitting between them. The CDR3 runs 14 residues.

The chain combines TRBV28 with TRBJ1-5; tentatively, D is TRBD1 (5 bases). Trimming pared 7 bases from V and 1 base from J, leaving 11 bases between. The CDR3 spans 14 residues. Germline CDR1 MDHEN, CDR2 SYDVKM. CDR3 residues: CASTPGGSNQPQHF. As DNA, the CDR3 is TGTGCCAGCACTCCGGGGGGGAGCAATCAGCCCCAGCATTTT.

In its sample, this clone was seen a few times. V usage is TRBV7-3 and J usage is TRBJ1-2, with D possibly matching TRBD1 (5 bases). V gave up 0 bases and J gave up 6 bases, with 11 bases separating them. This CDR3 contains 14 residues. The V gene's germline CDR1 is SGHTA and CDR2 FQGTGA. CDR3 DNA sequence: TGTGCCAGCAGCTTAACGGGTTGGGGGGATGGCTACACCTTC. This gives the protein CASSLTGWGDGYTF.

The table lists this clone with a few counts. The V call is TRBV4-2, the J call TRBJ2-2; a possible D gene is TRBD2 (5 bases). Germline V gives CDR1 LGHNA, CDR2 YNFKEQ. This CDR3 spans 13 amino acids. V was clipped by 6 bases and J by 6 bases, with 11 bases between them. CDR3 bases: TGTGCCAGCAGGGATAGGAGGTCCGGGGAGCTGTTTTTT. Translating it yields CASRDRRSGELFF.

The chain joins TRBV5-8 to TRBJ2-3; 9 bases map to TRBD2. The V gene's germline CDR1 is SGHTS and CDR2 YDEGEE. V was clipped by 3 bases and J by 6 bases; unmatched bases: 11. The CDR3 length is 16 residues. This CDR3 reads CASSYLRAGGPDTQYF. CDR3 DNA sequence: TGTGCCAGCAGCTACTTGCGGGCGGGAGGGCCTGATACGCAGTATTTT.

This clone was seen a few times. V usage is TRBV20-1 and J usage is TRBJ2-5; D gene uncertain. The CDR3 extends over 8 amino acids. Germline CDR1 reads DFQATT; CDR2 reads SNEGSKA (reference sequence). The chain's CDR3 is CRAGTQYF. CDR3 DNA sequence: TGCAGAGCCGGGACCCAGTACTTC.

This chain links TRBV6-5 with TRBJ1-4; possibly TRBD1 for D (6 bases). Germline lookup yields CDR1 MNHEY and CDR2 SVGAGI. Trimming shortened V by 2 bases and J by 4 bases, and 11 bases separated the two germline ends. The CDR3 runs to 15 residues. CDR3 in amino acids: CASSYGGLGNEKLFF. Written as DNA, the CDR3 is TGTGCCAGCAGTTACGGGGGGCTGGGTAATGAAAAACTGTTTTTT.

V usage is TRBV29-1 and J usage is TRBJ2-7; 7 nucleotides match TRBD1. CDR1 is SQVTM, CDR2 ANQGSEA, per germline. After removal of 6 bases from V and 0 bases from J, the junction contained 8 bases not matched to a gene. CDR3 length: 14 amino acids. This chain's CDR3 is CSVTQDRTSYEQYF. CDR3 bases: TGCAGCGTGACACAGGACAGGACCTCCTACGAGCAGTACTTC.

Only one count was recorded for this clone. This chain joins TRBV4-1 and TRBJ2-7; 13 bases map to TRBD2. The germline CDR1 and CDR2 sequences are MGHRA and YSYEKL. CDR3 length: 15 residues. With V trimmed by 1 base and J by 7 bases, 4 bases remained unmatched. The CDR3 is CASSQGTSGSQEQYF. The CDR3 DNA follows: TGCGCCAGCAGCCAAGGGACTAGCGGGAGCCAAGAGCAGTACTTC.

This clone was picked up a small number of times. The chain uses TRBV5-4 and TRBJ2-5; D tentatively reads TRBD1 or TRBD2 (5 bases each). V gave up 4 bases and J gave up 5 bases, with 21 bases separating them. CDR1 is SGHNT, CDR2 YYREEE, per germline (reference sequence). There are 16 residues in the CDR3. The CDR3 nucleotides are TGTGCCAGCAGCCCCTCCCGGGACCCTCTAGGGGAGACCCAGTACTTC. Protein product: CASSPSRDPLGETQYF.

The J gene is TRBJ1-2, the V gene TRBV6-5; 9 positions agree with TRBD1. Trimming cost V 6 bases and J 7 bases; bases outside gene matches: 6. Germline CDR1 reads MNHEY; CDR2 reads SVGAGI. The CDR3 has 13 residues. The CDR3: CASSRQGGGGYTF. CDR3 DNA: TGTGCCAGCAGCCGACAGGGGGGAGGTGGCTACACCTTC.

The chain uses TRBV6-1 and TRBJ2-1, with TRBD2 identical over 12 bases. J was trimmed by 9 bases and V by 0 bases; bases with no gene match: 3. Germline V gives CDR1 MNHNS, CDR2 SASEGT. The CDR3 loop spans 15 amino acids. This chain's CDR3 is CASSEATSGRTEQFF. CDR3 bases: TGTGCCAGCAGTGAAGCGACTAGCGGGAGAACTGAGCAGTTCTTC.

The V and J genes are TRBV5-1 and TRBJ2-7; 10 bases agree with TRBD2. After removal of 0 bases from V and 5 bases from J, the junction contained 5 bases not matched to a gene. CDR1 is SGHRS and CDR2 is YFSETQ in the germline V gene. The CDR3 totals 15 residues. The CDR3 region has the DNA TGCGCCAGCAGCTTGGCGCCTAGCGGGAGCAACGAGCAGTACTTC. Amino acids: CASSLAPSGSNEQYF.

In nucleotides, the CDR3 is TGTGCCAGCAGTTCGGGACAGGGACGGAACACTGAAGCTTTCTTT. Its translation is CASSSGQGRNTEAFF. The chain uses TRBV28 and TRBJ1-1; the match to TRBD1 covers 9 bases. The CDR3 totals 15 residues. Germline values: CDR1 MDHEN, CDR2 SYDVKM. V lost 4 bases to trimming and J lost 1 base; unmatched junction nucleotides: 4.

The rearrangement links TRBV29-1 to TRBJ2-7; 7 bases are a match to TRBD1. The germline CDR1 and CDR2 sequences are SQVTM and ANQGSEA. V was pared by 5 bases and J by 4 bases, with 14 bases of the junction left unmatched. There are 15 residues in the CDR3. The CDR3 DNA reads as TGCAGCGTTCAGGCAGGGGGAGCCTTAGATTACGAGCAGTACTTC. Protein sequence: CSVQAGGALDYEQYF.

The rearrangement links TRBV19 to TRBJ2-3, with a weak D call TRBD1 (5 bases). Trimming cost V 2 bases and J 6 bases, with 12 bases left between them. There are 14 residues in the CDR3. Germline CDR1 and CDR2: LNHDA and SQIVND (reference sequence). CDR3 in DNA: TGTGCCAGTAGTATACAGGGTGGTAAGGATACGCAGTATTTT. It codes for CASSIQGGKDTQYF.

V usage is TRBV29-1 and J usage is TRBJ2-7; TRBD2 is a possible D gene (6 bases). This CDR3 region has 12 residues. Deletions cut 7 bases from V and 3 bases from J, with 13 bases between. The germline V gene has CDR1 SQVTM and CDR2 ANQGSEA. CDR3 DNA sequence: TGCAGCGCATCTAGCGCTAACTACGAGCAGTACTTC. This sequence encodes CSASSANYEQYF.

V usage is TRBV9 and J usage is TRBJ2-2; D not resolved. The V gene's germline CDR1 is SGDLS and CDR2 YYNGEE. The CDR3 sequence is 12 residues long. The germline V and J ends were trimmed by 3 bases and 7 bases, with 7 bases remaining between them. The CDR3 spells CASSEVDGELFF. For the CDR3, the DNA is TGTGCCAGCAGCGAGGTAGACGGGGAGCTGTTTTTT.

The rearrangement joins TRBV18 to TRBJ1-1; a possible D gene is TRBD1 (6 bases). This CDR3 region has 14 residues. The ends were cut back, 6 bases at V and 4 bases at J, with 15 bases in the middle. CDR1 is KGHSH, CDR2 LQKENI, per germline. CDR3 sequence (DNA): TGTGCCAGCTCGTCAGGGGTGAGGGCCACTGAAGCTTTCTTT. Its protein is CASSSGVRATEAFF.

The V gene is TRBV9, the J gene TRBJ2-1, with D possibly being TRBD2 (6 bases). The CDR3 is 14 residues long. Between the trimmed V and J ends, which lost 5 bases and 4 bases, there was a span of 13 bases. CDR1 and CDR2 (germline): SGDLS, YYNGEE. The CDR3 loop reads CASRGSGPYNEQFF. The DNA for the CDR3 is TGTGCCAGCAGGGGGAGCGGGCCATACAATGAGCAGTTCTTC.

In this sample, this clone turned up once. The chain uses TRBV10-1 and TRBJ2-3; D is ambiguous. This CDR3 is 14 amino acids long. Germline assignment: CDR1 WNHNN and CDR2 SYGVQD (reference sequence). Between the trimmed V and J ends, which lost 7 bases and 3 bases, there was a span of 14 bases. The CDR3 loop is CASNELRDTDTQYF. CDR3 coding DNA: TGCGCCAGCAACGAACTAAGGGATACAGATACGCAGTATTTT.

This sequence joins TRBV9 and TRBJ2-2; D perhaps matches TRBD2 (6 bases). The CDR3 covers 12 residues. The V gene lost 6 bases and the J gene lost 7 bases, with 10 bases spanning the gap. CDR1 and CDR2 from the germline V gene are SGDLS and YYNGEE. CDR3 in amino acids: CASTTGGGELFF. In DNA, the CDR3 is TGTGCCAGCACCACCGGGGGCGGGGAGCTGTTTTTT.